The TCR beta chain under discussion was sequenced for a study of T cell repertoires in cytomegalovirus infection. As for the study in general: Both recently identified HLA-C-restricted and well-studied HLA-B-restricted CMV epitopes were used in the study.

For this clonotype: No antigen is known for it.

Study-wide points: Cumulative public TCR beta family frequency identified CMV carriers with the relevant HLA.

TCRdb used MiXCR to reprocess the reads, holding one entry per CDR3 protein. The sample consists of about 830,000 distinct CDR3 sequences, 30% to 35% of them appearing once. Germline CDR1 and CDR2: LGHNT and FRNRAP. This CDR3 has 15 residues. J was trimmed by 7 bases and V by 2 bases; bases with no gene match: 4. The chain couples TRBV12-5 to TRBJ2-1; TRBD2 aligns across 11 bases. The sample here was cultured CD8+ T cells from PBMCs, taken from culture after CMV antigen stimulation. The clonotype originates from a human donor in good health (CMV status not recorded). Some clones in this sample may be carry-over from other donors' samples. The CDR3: CASGLNSGGANEQFF. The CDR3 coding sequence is TGTGCTAGTGGTTTGAATAGCGGGGGGGCAAATGAGCAGTTCTTC.